This T cell receptor beta chain originates from a study of blood T cell repertoires in COVID-19. Looking at the study overall: Italy, Spain and the United States were the sources of the convalescent and acute COVID-19 samples. PBMCs, B-cell-depleted T cells, or T cells provided the cDNA or gDNA that made up the material.

V was cut by 4 bases and J by 7 bases, with 8 bases left in between. The CDR3 is made up of 12 amino acids. Germline values: CDR1 LNHDA, CDR2 SQIVND (reference sequence). The data were produced by immunoSEQ multiplex PCR, yet TCRdb's version contains in-frame clones alone and is incomplete. The sample has some 140,000 clones, more than 75% seen once; the top ten hold approximately 20%. The chain is built from TRBV19 and TRBJ2-1; D is possibly TRBD2 (6 bases). What was sequenced was peripheral blood. The clonotype originates from a woman aged 45-59 years who had recovered from COVID-19. Here the CDR3 DNA reads TGTGCCAGTAGTACCCGGGGGAATGAGCAGTTCTTC. Protein sequence: CASSTRGNEQFF.